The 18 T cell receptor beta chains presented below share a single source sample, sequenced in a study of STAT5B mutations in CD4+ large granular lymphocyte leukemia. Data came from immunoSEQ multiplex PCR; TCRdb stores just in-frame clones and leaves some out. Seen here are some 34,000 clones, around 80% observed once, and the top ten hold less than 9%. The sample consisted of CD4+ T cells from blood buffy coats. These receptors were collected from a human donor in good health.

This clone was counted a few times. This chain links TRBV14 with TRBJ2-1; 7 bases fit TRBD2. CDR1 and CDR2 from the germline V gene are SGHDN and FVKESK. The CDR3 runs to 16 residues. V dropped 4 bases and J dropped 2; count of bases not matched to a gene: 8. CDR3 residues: CASSLALAATYNEQFF. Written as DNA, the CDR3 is TGTGCCAGCAGCCTAGCCCTAGCGGCGACCTACAATGAGCAGTTCTTC.

As DNA, the CDR3 is TGTGCCAGCAGCTCCCTGCCGAGCGGGGGGACGGGAGGTACGCAGTATTTT. It codes for CASSSLPSGGTGGTQYF. The chain couples TRBV7-2 to TRBJ2-3; 9 bases match TRBD2. V gave up 4 bases and J gave up 8 bases; unmatched junction bases: 16. The CDR3 length is 17 residues. Germline CDR1 SGHTA, CDR2 FQGNSA.

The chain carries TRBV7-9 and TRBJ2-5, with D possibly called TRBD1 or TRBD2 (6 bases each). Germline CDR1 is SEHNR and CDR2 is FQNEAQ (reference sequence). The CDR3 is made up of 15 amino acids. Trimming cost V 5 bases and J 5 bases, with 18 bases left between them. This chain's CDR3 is CASSRGLGNRETQYF. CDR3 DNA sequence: TGTGCCAGCAGCCGGGGGCTAGGGAACCGGGAGACCCAGTACTTC. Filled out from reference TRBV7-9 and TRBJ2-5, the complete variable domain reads DTGVSQNPRHKITKRGQNVTFRCDPISEHNRLYWYRQTLGQGPEFLTYFQNEAQLEKSRLLSDRFSAERPKGSFSTLEIQRTEQGDSAMYLCASSRGLGNRETQYFGPGTRLLVL.

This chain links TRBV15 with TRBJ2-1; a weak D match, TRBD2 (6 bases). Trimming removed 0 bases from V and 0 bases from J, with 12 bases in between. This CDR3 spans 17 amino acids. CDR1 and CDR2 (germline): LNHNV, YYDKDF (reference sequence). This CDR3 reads CATSREYGSTSYNEQFF. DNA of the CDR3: TGTGCCACCAGCAGAGAGTACGGGAGTACCTCCTACAATGAGCAGTTCTTC.

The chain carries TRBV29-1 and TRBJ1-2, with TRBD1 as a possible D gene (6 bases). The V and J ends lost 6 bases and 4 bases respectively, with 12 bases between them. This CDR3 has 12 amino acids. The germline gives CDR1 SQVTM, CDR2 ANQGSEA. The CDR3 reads CSVVGTSYGYTF. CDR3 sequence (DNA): TGCAGCGTGGTCGGGACATCCTATGGCTACACCTTC.

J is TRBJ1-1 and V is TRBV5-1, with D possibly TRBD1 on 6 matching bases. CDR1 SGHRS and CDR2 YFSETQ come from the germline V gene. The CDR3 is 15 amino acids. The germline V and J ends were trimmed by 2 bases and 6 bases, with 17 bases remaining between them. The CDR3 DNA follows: TGCGCCAGCAGCTTTGGGGGCAGGGAAAGGTCTGAAGCTTTCTTT. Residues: CASSFGGRERSEAFF.

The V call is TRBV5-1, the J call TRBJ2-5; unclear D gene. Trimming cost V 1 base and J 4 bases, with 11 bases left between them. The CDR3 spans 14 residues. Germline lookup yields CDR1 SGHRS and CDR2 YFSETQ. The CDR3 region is CASSLMLLGETQYF. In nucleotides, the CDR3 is TGCGCCAGCAGCTTGATGCTGCTGGGAGAGACCCAGTACTTC. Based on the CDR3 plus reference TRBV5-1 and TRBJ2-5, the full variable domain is KAGVTQTPRYLIKTRGQQVTLSCSPISGHRSVSWYQQTPGQGLQFLFEYFSETQRNKGNFPGRFSGRQFSNSRSEMNVSTLELGDSALYLCASSLMLLGETQYFGPGTRLLVL.

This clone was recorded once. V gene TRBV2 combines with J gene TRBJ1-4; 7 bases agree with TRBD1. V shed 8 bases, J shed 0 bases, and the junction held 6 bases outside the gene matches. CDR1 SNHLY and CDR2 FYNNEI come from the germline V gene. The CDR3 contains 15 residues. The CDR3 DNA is TGTGCCAGCGCTGGACAGGTTGCAACTAATGAAAAACTGTTTTTT. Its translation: CASAGQVATNEKLFF.

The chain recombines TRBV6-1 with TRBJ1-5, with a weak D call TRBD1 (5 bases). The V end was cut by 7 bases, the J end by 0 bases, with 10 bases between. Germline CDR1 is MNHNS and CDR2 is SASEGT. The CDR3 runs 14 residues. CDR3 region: CASKGTASNQPQHF. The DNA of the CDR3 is TGTGCCAGCAAGGGGACGGCTAGCAATCAGCCCCAGCATTTT.

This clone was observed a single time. The CDR3 here is CASSIAGQETQYF. DNA of the CDR3: TGTGCCAGTAGTATAGCGGGACAAGAGACCCAGTACTTC. V is TRBV19 and J is TRBJ2-5, with D possibly matching TRBD2 (5 bases). The length of the CDR3 is 13 residues. Germline loops: CDR1 LNHDA, CDR2 SQIVND (reference sequence). Trimming removed 1 base from V and 2 bases from J, with 5 bases in between.

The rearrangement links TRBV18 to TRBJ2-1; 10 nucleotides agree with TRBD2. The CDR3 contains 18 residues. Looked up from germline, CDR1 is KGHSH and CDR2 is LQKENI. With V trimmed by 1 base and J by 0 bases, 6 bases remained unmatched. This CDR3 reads CASSPLILAGRSYNEQFF. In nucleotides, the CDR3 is TGTGCCAGCTCACCACTCATACTAGCGGGACGCTCCTACAATGAGCAGTTCTTC.

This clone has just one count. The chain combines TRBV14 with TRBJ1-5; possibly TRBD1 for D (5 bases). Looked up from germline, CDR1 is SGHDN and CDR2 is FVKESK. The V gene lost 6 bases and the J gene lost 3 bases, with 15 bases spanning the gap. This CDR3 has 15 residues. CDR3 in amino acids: CASSPGGRANQPQHF. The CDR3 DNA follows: TGTGCCAGCAGTCCCGGGGGTAGGGCCAATCAGCCCCAGCATTTT. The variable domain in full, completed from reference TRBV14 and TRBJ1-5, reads EAGVTQFPSHSVIEKGQTVTLRCDPISGHDNLYWYRRVMGKEIKFLLHFVKESKQDESGMPNNRFLAERTGGTYSTLKVQPAELEDSGVYFCASSPGGRANQPQHFGDGTRLSIL.

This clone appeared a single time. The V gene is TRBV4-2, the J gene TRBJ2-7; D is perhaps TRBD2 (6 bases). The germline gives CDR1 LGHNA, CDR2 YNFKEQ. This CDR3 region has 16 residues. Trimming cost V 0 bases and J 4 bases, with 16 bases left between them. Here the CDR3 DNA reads TGTGCCAGCAGCCAAGAGTATCGGCATGGGGGGTACGAGCAGTACTTC. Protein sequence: CASSQEYRHGGYEQYF.

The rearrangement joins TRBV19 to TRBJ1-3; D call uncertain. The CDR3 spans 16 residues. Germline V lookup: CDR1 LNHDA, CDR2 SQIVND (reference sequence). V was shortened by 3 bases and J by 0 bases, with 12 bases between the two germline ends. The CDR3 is CASSIEDRRSGNTIYF. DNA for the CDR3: TGTGCCAGTAGTATTGAGGACCGACGCTCTGGAAACACCATATATTTT.

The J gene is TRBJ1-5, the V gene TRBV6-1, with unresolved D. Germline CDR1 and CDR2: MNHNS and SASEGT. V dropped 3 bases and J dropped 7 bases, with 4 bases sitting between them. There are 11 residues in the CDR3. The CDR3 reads CASSDMQPQHF. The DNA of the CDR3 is TGTGCCAGCAGTGATATGCAGCCCCAGCATTTT.

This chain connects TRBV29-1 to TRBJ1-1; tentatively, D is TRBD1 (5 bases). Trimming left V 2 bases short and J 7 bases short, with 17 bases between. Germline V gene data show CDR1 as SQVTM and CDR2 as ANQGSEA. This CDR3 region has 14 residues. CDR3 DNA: TGCAGCGTTGAACCCCCCGGGGGGTCCTATGAAGCTTTCTTT. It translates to CSVEPPGGSYEAFF.

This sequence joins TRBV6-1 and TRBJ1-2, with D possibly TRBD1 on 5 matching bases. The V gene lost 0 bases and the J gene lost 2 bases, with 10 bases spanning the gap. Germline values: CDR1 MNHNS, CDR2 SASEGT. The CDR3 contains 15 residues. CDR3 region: CASSEAGTANYGYTF. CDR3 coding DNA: TGTGCCAGCAGTGAAGCTGGGACGGCCAACTATGGCTACACCTTC.

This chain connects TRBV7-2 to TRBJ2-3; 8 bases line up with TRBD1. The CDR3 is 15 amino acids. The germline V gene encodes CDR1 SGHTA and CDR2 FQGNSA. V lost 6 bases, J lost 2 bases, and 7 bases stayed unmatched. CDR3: CASSLQGGYTDTQYF. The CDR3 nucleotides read TGTGCCAGCAGTTTACAGGGGGGATACACAGATACGCAGTATTTT.